This T cell receptor (beta chain) was identified in a study of beta chain features in type 1 diabetes. CDR1 MNHEY and CDR2 SMNVEV come from the germline V gene (reference sequence). This CDR3 is 19 amino acids long. V shed 6 bases and J 4 bases; nucleotides not matched to a gene: 17. What was sequenced were expressed TCRB transcripts, since all of the isolated RNA had been reverse transcribed. Here immunoSEQ multiplex PCR was the method, and the copy in TCRdb shows in-frame clones only, minus some. This repertoire shows approximately 15,000 clones, roughly 69% found once; its top ten account for 2% to 2.5%. A single heparinised blood sample, averaging about 120 mL, was obtained per donor. Central memory, naive, regulatory and stem cell-like memory CD4+ cells were sorted by CD45RO/CCR7/CD25/CD127/CD95/CD27. Findings and caveats of the study: Highly expressing activated T cells could be over-counted with a cDNA template. For Type 1 diabetes patients, all four CD4+ subsets carried TCRB CDR3s that were moderately but significantly shorter.

Remarks on this clone: Its specificity is not known.

The sequenced material came from Tregs from blood. The source of this sequence is a man between 25 and 39 years old with type 1 diabetes. This chain joins TRBV27 and TRBJ2-6, with 8 bases identical to TRBD1. CDR3 sequence: CASSSRQGMRSTGANVLTF. The CDR3, as DNA: TGTGCCAGCAGCTCCAGACAGGGGATGAGAAGTACGGGGGCCAACGTCCTGACTTTC.